Only a few counts were recorded for the clone carrying this T cell receptor (beta chain). The antigen remains undetermined. These data are taken from a study of cytomegalovirus exposure and HLA in healthy donors. Study-level findings and limits: In a later analysis, parvovirus B19, influenza, CMV and Epstein-Barr virus appeared linked to several top co-occurrence clusters. Cytomegalovirus-associated TCR beta chains were listed, numbering roughly 150.

The CDR3 runs 15 residues. After removal of 6 bases from V and 8 bases from J, the junction contained 10 bases not matched to a gene. Per germline, CDR1 MNHEY and CDR2 SMNVEV (reference sequence). The PCR ran on 60 Vbeta and 13 Jbeta primers. The assay was immunoSEQ multiplex PCR, and TCRdb's table has in-frame clones only and misses some. The sample lists roughly 180,000 clones; approximately 77% were seen once. Source material: PBMCs. This sequence joins TRBV27 and TRBJ1-6; 7 bases agree with TRBD1. The clonotype was recovered from a female donor in good health and CMV-seronegative. CDR3 DNA: TGTGCCAGCAGCACCACAGGGGAAGGATATTCACCCCTCCACTTT. Residues: CASSTTGEGYSPLHF.